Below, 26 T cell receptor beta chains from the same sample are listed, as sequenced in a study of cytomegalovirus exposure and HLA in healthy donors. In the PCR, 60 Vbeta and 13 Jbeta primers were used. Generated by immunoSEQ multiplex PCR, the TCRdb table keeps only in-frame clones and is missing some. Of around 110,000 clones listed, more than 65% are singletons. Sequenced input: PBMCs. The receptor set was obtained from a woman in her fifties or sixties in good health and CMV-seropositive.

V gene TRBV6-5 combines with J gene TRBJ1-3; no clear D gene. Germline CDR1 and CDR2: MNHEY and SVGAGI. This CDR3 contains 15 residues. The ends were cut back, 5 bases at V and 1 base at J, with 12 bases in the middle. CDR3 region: CASSTSGRSGNTIYF. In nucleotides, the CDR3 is TGTGCCAGCAGTACCTCAGGAAGATCTGGAAACACCATATATTTT.

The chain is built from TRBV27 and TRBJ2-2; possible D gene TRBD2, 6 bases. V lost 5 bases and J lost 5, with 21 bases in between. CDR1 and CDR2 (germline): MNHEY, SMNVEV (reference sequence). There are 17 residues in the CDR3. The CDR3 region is CASSPAGQEIPTGELFF. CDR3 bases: TGTGCCAGCAGTCCCGCGGGGCAGGAGATACCAACCGGGGAGCTGTTTTTT.

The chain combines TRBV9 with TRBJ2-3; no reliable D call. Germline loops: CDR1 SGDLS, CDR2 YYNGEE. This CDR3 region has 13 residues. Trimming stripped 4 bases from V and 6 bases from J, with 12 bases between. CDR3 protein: CASSTLLRDTQYF. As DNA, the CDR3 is TGTGCCAGCAGCACCCTTTTGAGGGATACGCAGTATTTT.

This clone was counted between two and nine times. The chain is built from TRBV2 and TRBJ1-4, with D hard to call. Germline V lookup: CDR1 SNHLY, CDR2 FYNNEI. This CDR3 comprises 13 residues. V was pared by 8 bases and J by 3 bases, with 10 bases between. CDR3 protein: CASSYTANEKLFF. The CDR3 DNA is TGTGCCAGCTCTTATACGGCTAATGAAAAACTGTTTTTT.

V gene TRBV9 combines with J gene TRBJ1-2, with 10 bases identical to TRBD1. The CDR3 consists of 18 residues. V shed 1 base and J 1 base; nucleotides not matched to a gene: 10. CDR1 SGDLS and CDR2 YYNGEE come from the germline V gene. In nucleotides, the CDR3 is TGTGCCAGCAGCGTATATTGGGACAGGGGCCCCTATAACTATGGCTACACCTTC. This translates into CASSVYWDRGPYNYGYTF. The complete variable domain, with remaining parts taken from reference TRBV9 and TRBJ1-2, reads DSGVTQTPKHLITATGQRVTLRCSPRSGDLSVYWYQQSLDQGLQFLIQYYNGEERAKGNILERFSAQQFPDLHSELNLSSLELGDSALYFCASSVYWDRGPYNYGYTFGSGTRLTVV.

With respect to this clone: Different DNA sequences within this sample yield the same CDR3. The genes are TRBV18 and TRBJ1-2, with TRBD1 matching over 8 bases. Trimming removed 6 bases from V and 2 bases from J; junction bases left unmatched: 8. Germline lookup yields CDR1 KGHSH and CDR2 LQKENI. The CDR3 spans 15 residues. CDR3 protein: CASSPSTGANYGYTF. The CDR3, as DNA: TGTGCCAGCTCGCCTTCGACAGGGGCAAACTATGGCTACACCTTC.

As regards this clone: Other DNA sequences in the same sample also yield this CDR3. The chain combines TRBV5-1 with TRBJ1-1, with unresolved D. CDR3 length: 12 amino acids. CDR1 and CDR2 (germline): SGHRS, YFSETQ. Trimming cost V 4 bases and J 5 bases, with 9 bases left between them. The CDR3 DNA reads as TGCGCCAGCAGCATAGGAGGTACTGAAGCTTTCTTT. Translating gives CASSIGGTEAFF.

Here the CDR3 DNA reads TGTGCCAGCACCCTACCCCCCCGGGGGGCGGGGGGCAATCAGCCCCAGCATTTT. Its translation is CASTLPPRGAGGNQPQHF. This chain links TRBV7-2 with TRBJ1-5; D possibly corresponds to TRBD1 (6 bases). This CDR3 is built from 18 residues. Per germline, CDR1 SGHTA and CDR2 FQGNSA. V lost 7 bases and J lost 2, with 24 bases in between.

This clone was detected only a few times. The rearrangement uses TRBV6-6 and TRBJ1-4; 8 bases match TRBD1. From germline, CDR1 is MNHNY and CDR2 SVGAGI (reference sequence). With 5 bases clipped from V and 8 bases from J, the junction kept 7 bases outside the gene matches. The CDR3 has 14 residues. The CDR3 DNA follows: TGTGCCAGCAGTCCGAGGACAGGGCGGGAAAAACTGTTTTTT. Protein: CASSPRTGREKLFF.

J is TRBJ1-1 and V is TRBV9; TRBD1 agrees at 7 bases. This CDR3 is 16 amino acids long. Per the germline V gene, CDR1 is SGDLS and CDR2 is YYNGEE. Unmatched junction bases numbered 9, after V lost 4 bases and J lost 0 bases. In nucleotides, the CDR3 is TGTGCCAGCAGCCCAAGACAGGGCCCCGTGAACACTGAAGCTTTCTTT. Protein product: CASSPRQGPVNTEAFF.

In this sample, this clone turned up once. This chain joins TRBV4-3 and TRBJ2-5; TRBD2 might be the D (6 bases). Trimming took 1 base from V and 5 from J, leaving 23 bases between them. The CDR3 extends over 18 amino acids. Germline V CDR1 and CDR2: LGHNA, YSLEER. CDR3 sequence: CASSQGRTSGDDAETQYF. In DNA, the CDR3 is TGCGCCAGCAGCCAAGGTCGGACTTCGGGGGACGACGCGGAGACCCAGTACTTC.

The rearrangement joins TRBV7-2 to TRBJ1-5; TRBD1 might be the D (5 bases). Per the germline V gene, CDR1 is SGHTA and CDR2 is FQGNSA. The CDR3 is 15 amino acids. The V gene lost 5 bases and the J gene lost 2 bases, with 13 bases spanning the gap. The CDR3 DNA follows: TGTGCCAGCAGCACTCAGGGCTACGGCAATCAGCCCCAGCATTTT. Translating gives CASSTQGYGNQPQHF. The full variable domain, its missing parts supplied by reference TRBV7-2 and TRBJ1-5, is GAGVSQSPSNKVTEKGKDVELRCDPISGHTALYWYRQSLGQGLEFLIYFQGNSAPDKSGLPSDRFSAERTGGSVSTLTIQRTQQEDSAVYLCASSTQGYGNQPQHFGDGTRLSIL.

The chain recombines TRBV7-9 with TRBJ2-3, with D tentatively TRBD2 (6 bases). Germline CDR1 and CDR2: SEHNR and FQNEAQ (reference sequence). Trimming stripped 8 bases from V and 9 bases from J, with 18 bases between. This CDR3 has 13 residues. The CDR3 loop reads CASLRQGGSTQYF. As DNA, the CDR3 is TGTGCCAGCCTACGGCAGGGAGGAAGCACGCAGTATTTT.

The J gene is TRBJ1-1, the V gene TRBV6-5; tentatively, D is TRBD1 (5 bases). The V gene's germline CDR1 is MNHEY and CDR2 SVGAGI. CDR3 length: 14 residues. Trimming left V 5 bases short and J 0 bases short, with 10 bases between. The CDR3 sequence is CASSEQGLNTEAFF. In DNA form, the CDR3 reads TGTGCCAGCAGTGAGCAGGGCTTGAACACTGAAGCTTTCTTT.

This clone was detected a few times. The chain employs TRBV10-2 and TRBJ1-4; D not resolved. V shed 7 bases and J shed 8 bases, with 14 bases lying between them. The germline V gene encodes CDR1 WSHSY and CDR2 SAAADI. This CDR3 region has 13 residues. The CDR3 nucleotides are TGCGCCAGCAAGGAGTCTGGAGGGGAAAAACTGTTTTTT. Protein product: CASKESGGEKLFF.

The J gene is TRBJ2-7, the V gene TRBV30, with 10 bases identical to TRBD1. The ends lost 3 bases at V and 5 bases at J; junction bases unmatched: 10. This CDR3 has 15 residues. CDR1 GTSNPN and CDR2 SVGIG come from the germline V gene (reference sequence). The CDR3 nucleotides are TGTGCCTGGAGCCTGACAGGGGGCGCAAGAGACGAGCAGTACTTC. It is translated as CAWSLTGGARDEQYF.

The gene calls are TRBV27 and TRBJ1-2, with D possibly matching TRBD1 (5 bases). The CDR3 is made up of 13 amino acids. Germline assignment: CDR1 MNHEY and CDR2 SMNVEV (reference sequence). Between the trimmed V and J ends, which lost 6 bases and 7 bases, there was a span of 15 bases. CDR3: CASRSQVQGGYTF. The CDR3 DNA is TGTGCCAGCAGGTCTCAAGTTCAGGGTGGCTACACCTTC.

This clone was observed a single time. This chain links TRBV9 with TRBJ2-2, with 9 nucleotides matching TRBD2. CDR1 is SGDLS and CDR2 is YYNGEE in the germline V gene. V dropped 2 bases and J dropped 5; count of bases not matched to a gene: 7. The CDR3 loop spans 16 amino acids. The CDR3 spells CASSVDPRGGTGELFF. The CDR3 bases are TGTGCCAGCAGCGTCGATCCGCGGGGGGGGACCGGGGAGCTGTTTTTT.

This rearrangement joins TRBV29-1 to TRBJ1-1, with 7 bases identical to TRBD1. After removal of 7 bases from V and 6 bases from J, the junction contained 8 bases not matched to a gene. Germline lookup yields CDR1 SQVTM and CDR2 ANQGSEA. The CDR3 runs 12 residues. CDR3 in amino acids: CSATPTGAEAFF. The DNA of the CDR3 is TGCAGCGCCACCCCCACAGGGGCTGAAGCTTTCTTT.

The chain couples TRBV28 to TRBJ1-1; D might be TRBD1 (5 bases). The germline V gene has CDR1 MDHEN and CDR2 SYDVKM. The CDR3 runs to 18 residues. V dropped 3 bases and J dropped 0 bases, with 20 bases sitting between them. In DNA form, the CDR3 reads TGTGCCAGCAGTTTGGGGGGGTCTGCTCCTGAAATGAACACTGAAGCTTTCTTT. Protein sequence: CASSLGGSAPEMNTEAFF.

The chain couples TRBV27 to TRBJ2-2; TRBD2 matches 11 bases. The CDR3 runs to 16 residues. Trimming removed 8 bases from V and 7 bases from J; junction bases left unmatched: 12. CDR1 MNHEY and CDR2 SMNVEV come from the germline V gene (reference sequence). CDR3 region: CASGLAGGGYGGELFF. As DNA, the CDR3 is TGTGCCAGCGGCCTAGCGGGGGGCGGTTATGGCGGGGAGCTGTTTTTT.

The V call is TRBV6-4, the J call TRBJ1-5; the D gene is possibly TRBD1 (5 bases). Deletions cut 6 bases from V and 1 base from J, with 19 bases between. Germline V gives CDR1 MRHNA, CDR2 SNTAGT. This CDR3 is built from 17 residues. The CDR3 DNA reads TGTGCCAGCAGACGTGGAGGGGATTTTGGCAGCAATCAGCCCCAGCATTTT. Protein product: CASRRGGDFGSNQPQHF.

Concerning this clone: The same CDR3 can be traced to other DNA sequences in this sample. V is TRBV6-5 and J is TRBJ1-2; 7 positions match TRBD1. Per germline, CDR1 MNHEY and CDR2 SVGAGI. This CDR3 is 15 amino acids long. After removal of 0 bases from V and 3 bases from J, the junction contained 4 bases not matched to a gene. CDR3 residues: CASSYSGTEYYGYTF. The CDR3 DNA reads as TGTGCCAGCAGTTACTCTGGGACAGAGTACTATGGCTACACCTTC.

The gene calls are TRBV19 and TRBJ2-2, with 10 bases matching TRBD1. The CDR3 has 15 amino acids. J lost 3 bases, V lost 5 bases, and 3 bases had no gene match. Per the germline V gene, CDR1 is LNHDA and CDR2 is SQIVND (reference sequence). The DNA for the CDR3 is TGTGCCAGTAGTCGGACAGGGGGATACACCGGGGAGCTGTTTTTT. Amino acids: CASSRTGGYTGELFF.

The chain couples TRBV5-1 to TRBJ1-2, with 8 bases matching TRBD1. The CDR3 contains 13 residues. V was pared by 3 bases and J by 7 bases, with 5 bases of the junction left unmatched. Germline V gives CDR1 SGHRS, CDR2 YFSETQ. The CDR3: CASSYGQGSGYTF. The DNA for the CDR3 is TGCGCCAGCAGCTACGGACAGGGAAGTGGCTACACCTTC.

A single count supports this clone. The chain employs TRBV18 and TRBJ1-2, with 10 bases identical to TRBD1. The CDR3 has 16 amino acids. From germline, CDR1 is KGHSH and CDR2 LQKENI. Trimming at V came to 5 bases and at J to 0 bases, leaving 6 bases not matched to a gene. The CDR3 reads CASSGTGERPNYGYTF. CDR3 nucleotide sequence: TGTGCCAGCTCAGGGACAGGGGAGCGACCTAACTATGGCTACACCTTC.